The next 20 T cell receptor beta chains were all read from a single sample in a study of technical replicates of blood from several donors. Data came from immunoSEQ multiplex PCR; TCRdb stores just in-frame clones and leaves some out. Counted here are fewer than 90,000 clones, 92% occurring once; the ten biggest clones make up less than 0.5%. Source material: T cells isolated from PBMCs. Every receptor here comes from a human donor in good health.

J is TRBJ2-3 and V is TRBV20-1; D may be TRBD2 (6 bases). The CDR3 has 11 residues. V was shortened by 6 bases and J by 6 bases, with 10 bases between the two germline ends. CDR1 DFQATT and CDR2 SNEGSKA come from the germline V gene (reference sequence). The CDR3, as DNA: TGCAGTGCAGAAACTAGCGATACGCAGTATTTT. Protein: CSAETSDTQYF.

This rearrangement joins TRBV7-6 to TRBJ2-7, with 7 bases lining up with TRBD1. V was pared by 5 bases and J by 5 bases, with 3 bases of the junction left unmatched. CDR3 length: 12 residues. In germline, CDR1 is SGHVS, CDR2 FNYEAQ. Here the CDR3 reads CASSPTGNEQYF. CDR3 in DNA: TGTGCCAGCAGCCCGACAGGGAACGAGCAGTACTTC. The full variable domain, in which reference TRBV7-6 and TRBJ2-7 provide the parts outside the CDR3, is GAGVSQSPRYKVTKRGQDVALRCDPISGHVSLYWYRQALGQGPEFLTYFNYEAQQDKSGLPNDRFSAERPEGSISTLTIQRTEQRDSAMYRCASSPTGNEQYFGPGTRLTVT.

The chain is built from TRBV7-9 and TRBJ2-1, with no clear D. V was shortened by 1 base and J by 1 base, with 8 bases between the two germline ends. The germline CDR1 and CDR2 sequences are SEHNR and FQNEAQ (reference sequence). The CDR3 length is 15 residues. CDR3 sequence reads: CASSLGYLSYNEQFF. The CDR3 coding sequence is TGTGCCAGCAGCTTAGGCTATCTTTCCTACAATGAGCAGTTCTTC. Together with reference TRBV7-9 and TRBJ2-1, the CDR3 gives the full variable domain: DTGVSQNPRHKITKRGQNVTFRCDPISEHNRLYWYRQTLGQGPEFLTYFQNEAQLEKSRLLSDRFSAERPKGSFSTLEIQRTEQGDSAMYLCASSLGYLSYNEQFFGPGTRLTVL.

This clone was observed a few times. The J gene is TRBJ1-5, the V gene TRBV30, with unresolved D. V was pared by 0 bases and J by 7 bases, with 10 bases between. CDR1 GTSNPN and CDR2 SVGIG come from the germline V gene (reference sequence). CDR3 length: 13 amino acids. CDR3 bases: TGTGCCTGGAGTGTAGTGGGCAGGCAGCCCCAGCATTTT. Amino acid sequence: CAWSVVGRQPQHF.

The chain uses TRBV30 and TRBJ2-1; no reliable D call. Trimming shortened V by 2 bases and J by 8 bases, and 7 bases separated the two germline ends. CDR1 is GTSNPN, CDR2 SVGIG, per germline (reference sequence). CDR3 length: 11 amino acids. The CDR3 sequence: CAWSIDYEQFF. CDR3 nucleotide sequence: TGTGCCTGGAGTATAGATTATGAGCAGTTCTTC. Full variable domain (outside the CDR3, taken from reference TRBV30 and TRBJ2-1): SQTIHQWPATLVQPVGSPLSLECTVEGTSNPNLYWYRQAAGRGLQLLFYSVGIGQISSEVPQNLSASRPQDRQFILSSKKLLLSDSGFYLCAWSIDYEQFFGPGTRLTVL.

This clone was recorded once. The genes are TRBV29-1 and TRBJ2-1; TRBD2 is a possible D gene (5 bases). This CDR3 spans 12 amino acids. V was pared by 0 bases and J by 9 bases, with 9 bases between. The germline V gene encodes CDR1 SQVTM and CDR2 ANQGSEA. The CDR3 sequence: CSVEEGVGEQFF. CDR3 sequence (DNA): TGCAGCGTTGAAGAGGGAGTGGGTGAGCAGTTCTTC.

The CDR3 is CASSKGPAGDMATNQPQHF. For the CDR3, the DNA is TGTGCCAGTAGTAAGGGACCGGCAGGGGATATGGCGACGAATCAGCCCCAGCATTTT. V gene TRBV19 combines with J gene TRBJ1-5; D perhaps matches TRBD1 (6 bases). V was trimmed by 4 bases and J by 4 bases, leaving 26 bases between them. The length of the CDR3 is 19 residues. The germline CDR1 and CDR2 sequences are LNHDA and SQIVND (reference sequence).

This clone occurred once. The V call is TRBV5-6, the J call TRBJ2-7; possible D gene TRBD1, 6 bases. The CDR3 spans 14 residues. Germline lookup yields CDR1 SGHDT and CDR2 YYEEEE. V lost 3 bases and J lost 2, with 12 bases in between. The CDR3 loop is CASSSLTGAYEQYF. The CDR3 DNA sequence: TGTGCCAGCAGCTCCCTGACAGGAGCCTACGAGCAGTACTTC.

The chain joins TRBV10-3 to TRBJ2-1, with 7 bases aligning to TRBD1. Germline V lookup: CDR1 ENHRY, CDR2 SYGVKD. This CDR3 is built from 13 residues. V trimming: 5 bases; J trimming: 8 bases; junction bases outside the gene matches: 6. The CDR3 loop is CAISNRGTDEQFF. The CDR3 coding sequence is TGTGCCATCAGTAACCGTGGGACAGATGAGCAGTTCTTC.

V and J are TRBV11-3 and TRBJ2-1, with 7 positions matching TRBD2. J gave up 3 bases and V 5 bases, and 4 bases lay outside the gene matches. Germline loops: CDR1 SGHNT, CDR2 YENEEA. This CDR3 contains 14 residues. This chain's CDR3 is CASSPSGLYNEQFF. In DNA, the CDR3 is TGTGCCAGCAGCCCTAGCGGTCTCTACAATGAGCAGTTCTTC. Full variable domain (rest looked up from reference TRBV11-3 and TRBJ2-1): EAGVVQSPRYKIIEKKQPVAFWCNPISGHNTLYWYLQNLGQGPELLIRYENEEAVDDSQLPKDRFSAERLKGVDSTLKIQPAELGDSAVYLCASSPSGLYNEQFFGPGTRLTVL.

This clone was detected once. The CDR3 region has the DNA TGTGCCAGCAAAATAAGGGGGAGGGAGTACAATGAGCAGTTCTTC. It translates to CASKIRGREYNEQFF. The rearrangement joins TRBV6-1 to TRBJ2-1, with D possibly matching TRBD2 (7 bases). V was pared by 7 bases and J by 4 bases, with 17 bases between. The CDR3 runs to 15 residues. Germline V lookup: CDR1 MNHNS, CDR2 SASEGT.

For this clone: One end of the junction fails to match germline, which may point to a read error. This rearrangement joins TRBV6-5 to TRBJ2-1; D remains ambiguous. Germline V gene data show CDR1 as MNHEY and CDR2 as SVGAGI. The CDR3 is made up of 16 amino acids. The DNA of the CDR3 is TGTGCCAGCAGTTACGGTTTAGAGTTGTCCTCCAATGAGCAGTTCTTC. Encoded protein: CASSYGLELSSNEQFF.

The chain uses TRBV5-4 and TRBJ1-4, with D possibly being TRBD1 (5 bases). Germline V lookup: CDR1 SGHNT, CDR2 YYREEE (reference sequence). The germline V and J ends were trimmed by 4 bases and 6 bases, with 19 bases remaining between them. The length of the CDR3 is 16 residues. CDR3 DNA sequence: TGTGCCAGCAGCCCAGGGCACCAGGGCCAGGATGAAAAACTGTTTTTT. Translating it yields CASSPGHQGQDEKLFF.

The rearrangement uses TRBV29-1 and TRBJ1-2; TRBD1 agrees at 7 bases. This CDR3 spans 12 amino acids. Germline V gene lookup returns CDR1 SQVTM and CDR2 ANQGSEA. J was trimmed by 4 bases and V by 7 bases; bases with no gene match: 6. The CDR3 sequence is CSAEDRVYGYTF. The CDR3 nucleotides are TGCAGCGCGGAAGACAGGGTCTATGGCTACACCTTC.

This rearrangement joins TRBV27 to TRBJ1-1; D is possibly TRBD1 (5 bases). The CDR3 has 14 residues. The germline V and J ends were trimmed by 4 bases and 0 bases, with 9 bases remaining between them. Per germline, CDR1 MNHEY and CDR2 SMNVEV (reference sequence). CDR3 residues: CASSWDSMNTEAFF. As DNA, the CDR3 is TGTGCCAGCAGTTGGGACTCGATGAACACTGAAGCTTTCTTT.

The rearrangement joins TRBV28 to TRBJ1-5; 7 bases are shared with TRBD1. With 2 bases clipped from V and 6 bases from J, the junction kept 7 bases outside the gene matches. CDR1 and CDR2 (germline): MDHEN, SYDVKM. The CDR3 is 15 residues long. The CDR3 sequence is CASSLGARGIQPQHF. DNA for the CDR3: TGTGCCAGCAGTTTAGGCGCCAGGGGGATTCAGCCCCAGCATTTT.

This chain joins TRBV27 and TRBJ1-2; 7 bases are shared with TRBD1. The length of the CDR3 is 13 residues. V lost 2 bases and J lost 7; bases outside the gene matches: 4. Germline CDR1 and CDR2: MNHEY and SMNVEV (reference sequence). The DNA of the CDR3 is TGTGCCAGCAGTTTAAGGCAGGGGGTTGGCTACACCTTC. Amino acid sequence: CASSLRQGVGYTF.

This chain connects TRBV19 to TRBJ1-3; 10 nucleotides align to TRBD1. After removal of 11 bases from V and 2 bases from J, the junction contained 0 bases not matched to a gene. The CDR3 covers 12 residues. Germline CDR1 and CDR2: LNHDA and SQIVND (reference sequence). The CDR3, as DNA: TGTGCCGGACAGGGGGCTGGAAACACCATATATTTT. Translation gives CAGQGAGNTIYF.

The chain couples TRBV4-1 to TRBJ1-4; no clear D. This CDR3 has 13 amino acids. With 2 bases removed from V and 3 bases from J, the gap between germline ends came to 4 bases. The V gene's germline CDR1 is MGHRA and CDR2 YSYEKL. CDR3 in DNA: TGCGCCAGCAGCCAAAAGCCTAATGAAAAACTGTTTTTT. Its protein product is CASSQKPNEKLFF.

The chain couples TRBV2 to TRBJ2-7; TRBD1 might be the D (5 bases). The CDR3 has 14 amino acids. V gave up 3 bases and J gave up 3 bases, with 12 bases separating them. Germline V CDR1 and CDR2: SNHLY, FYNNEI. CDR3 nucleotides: TGTGCCAGCAGTGATGAAGGGGTTATCTACGAGCAGTACTTC. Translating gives CASSDEGVIYEQYF.